The following is a T cell receptor (beta chain) sequence with its context. V lost 3 bases to trimming and J lost 4 bases; unmatched junction nucleotides: 12. CDR3 length: 17 residues. The germline V gene has CDR1 SGHAT and CDR2 FQNNGV. These data come from a study of blood T cell repertoires in COVID-19. The wider study: Italy, Spain and the United States were the sources of the convalescent and acute COVID-19 samples. The analysed material was cDNA or gDNA that came from T cells, B-cell-depleted T cells, or PBMCs.

Using immunoSEQ multiplex PCR, the repertoire was profiled, and TCRdb retains in-frame clones only, with some absent. Counted here are about 180,000 clones, more than 90% occurring once; the ten biggest clones make up 0.5% to 0.65%. The TCR sequence derives from a man in his fifties with acute or convalescent COVID-19. The chain has TRBV11-2 and TRBJ1-2; TRBD1 agrees at 9 bases. Specimen: peripheral blood. CDR3 amino acids: CASSFTDAGQGIYGYTF. As DNA, the CDR3 is TGTGCCAGCAGCTTTACGGATGCGGGACAGGGTATCTATGGCTACACCTTC.